The next 15 T cell receptor beta chains were all read from a single sample in a study of Ad26.COV2.S vaccination and SARS-CoV-2 variants. Repertoires were generated with immunoSEQ multiplex PCR, while TCRdb's copy carries only in-frame clones and drops some. The sample consists of approximately 340,000 clones, about 90% of them appearing once. Here the sequenced sample was peripheral blood, taken after recovery from COVID-19. The receptor source for this set is a human donor who had recovered from COVID-19.

The chain uses TRBV12-3 or TRBV12-4 and TRBJ1-5; D is possibly TRBD1 (6 bases). V gave up 2 bases and J gave up 9 bases, with 11 bases separating them. The CDR3 length is 13 residues. The CDR3 reads CASSLKEGGPQHF. The CDR3 nucleotides are TGTGCCAGCAGTTTAAAGGAGGGGGGGCCCCAGCATTTT.

The J gene is TRBJ2-7, the V gene TRBV7-2, with D possibly being TRBD1 or TRBD2 (5 bases each). The CDR3 contains 14 residues. Trimming shortened V by 2 bases and J by 1 base, and 9 bases separated the two germline ends. Germline V gene sequence: CDR1 SGHTA, CDR2 FQGNSA. CDR3 residues: CASSLYGGSYEQYF. The CDR3 DNA follows: TGTGCCAGCAGCTTATATGGGGGATCCTACGAGCAGTACTTC.

The CDR3 reads CASSYEGTGELFF. In DNA form, the CDR3 reads TGTGCCAGCAGTTACGAAGGCACCGGGGAGCTGTTTTTT. The chain couples TRBV6-6 to TRBJ2-2, with D hard to call. The germline V gene has CDR1 MNHNY and CDR2 SVGAGI (reference sequence). This CDR3 has 13 residues. The V gene lost 2 bases and the J gene lost 4 bases, with 5 bases spanning the gap.

V usage is TRBV5-6 and J usage is TRBJ2-7, with TRBD2 as a possible D gene (6 bases). The length of the CDR3 is 14 residues. Germline CDR1 reads SGHDT; CDR2 reads YYEEEE. V was shortened by 7 bases and J by 3 bases, with 17 bases between the two germline ends. The CDR3, as DNA: TGTGCCAGCGTCCCCCGACCCGGGGGCTACGAGCAGTACTTC. Translating it yields CASVPRPGGYEQYF.

The chain couples TRBV27 to TRBJ2-2; 10 nucleotides align to TRBD1. The CDR3 sequence is 16 residues long. The J segment lost 2 bases and the V segment lost 4 bases, leaving 4 bases of the junction unmatched. Germline assignment: CDR1 MNHEY and CDR2 SMNVEV (reference sequence). CDR3 DNA: TGTGCCAGCAGTTCGCGGACAGGGGGTAACACCGGGGAGCTGTTTTTT. Translating gives CASSSRTGGNTGELFF.

The V call is TRBV6-5, the J call TRBJ2-3; 11 bases line up with TRBD2. The V gene end was trimmed by 8 bases and the J gene end by 12 bases; junction bases not matched to a gene: 4. Germline CDR1 MNHEY, CDR2 SVGAGI. This CDR3 comprises 11 residues. The CDR3 coding sequence is TGTGCCAGCGGGACTAGCGGCAGCCAGTATTTT. Its protein product is CASGTSGSQYF.

J is TRBJ2-7 and V is TRBV2; D unresolved. CDR3 length: 16 residues. The germline gives CDR1 SNHLY, CDR2 FYNNEI. V dropped 0 bases and J dropped 3 bases, with 15 bases sitting between them. CDR3 in amino acids: CASSEAWAEINYEQYF. Written as DNA, the CDR3 is TGTGCCAGCAGTGAAGCCTGGGCAGAGATTAACTACGAGCAGTACTTC.

This rearrangement joins TRBV12-3 or TRBV12-4 to TRBJ2-1, with D uncertain. V shed 8 bases and J shed 0 bases, with 5 bases lying between them. The CDR3 is 12 residues long. The CDR3 reads CASRSSYNEQFF. The CDR3 DNA reads as TGTGCCAGCCGGAGCTCCTACAATGAGCAGTTCTTC.

This chain connects TRBV7-3 to TRBJ2-7; either TRBD1 or TRBD2 may fit D (5 bases each). V was shortened by 5 bases and J by 3 bases, with 14 bases between the two germline ends. This CDR3 comprises 14 residues. The germline V gene has CDR1 SGHTA and CDR2 FQGTGA. The CDR3 here is CASSPPGRNYEQYF. In nucleotides, the CDR3 is TGTGCCAGCAGCCCACCGGGACGGAACTACGAGCAGTACTTC.

The rearrangement joins TRBV6-5 to TRBJ2-5; TRBD2 matches 7 bases. Germline CDR1 reads MNHEY; CDR2 reads SVGAGI. CDR3 length equals 14 residues. Losses at the gene ends were 4 bases for V and 2 bases for J; bases not matched to a gene: 4. The CDR3 sequence: CASSSPSGQETQYF. CDR3 in DNA: TGTGCCAGCAGTTCGCCTAGCGGACAAGAGACCCAGTACTTC.

A remark on this clone: This sample includes further DNA sequences coding for the same CDR3. The CDR3 reads CASSQGDGYTF. CDR3 nucleotides: TGTGCCAGCAGTCAGGGGGATGGCTACACCTTC. V usage is TRBV6-2 or TRBV6-3 and J usage is TRBJ1-2, with 7 bases that match TRBD1. This CDR3 region has 11 residues. In germline, CDR1 is MNHEY, CDR2 SVGEGT. The V and J ends lost 5 bases and 6 bases, in that order; junction bases with no gene match: 0.

The chain employs TRBV27 and TRBJ2-2; no firm D call. Germline loops: CDR1 MNHEY, CDR2 SMNVEV (reference sequence). The ends were cut back, 3 bases at V and 2 bases at J, with 13 bases in the middle. The CDR3 is 16 residues long. The CDR3 loop reads CASSFTPEINTGELFF. CDR3 DNA sequence: TGTGCCAGCAGTTTTACCCCTGAAATTAACACCGGGGAGCTGTTTTTT.

This sequence joins TRBV11-2 and TRBJ1-1; no firm D call. Germline values: CDR1 SGHAT, CDR2 FQNNGV. The CDR3 runs 15 residues. Trimming removed 3 bases at V and 1 base at J, with 12 bases between. Written as DNA, the CDR3 is TGTGCCAGCAGCTTGGTAGAGAGGGCGAACACTGAAGCTTTCTTT. It is translated as CASSLVERANTEAFF.

CDR3 sequence (DNA): TGTGCCAGCAGCCACTGGGACAGGCAGGAGGACACCATATATTTT. Translation: CASSHWDRQEDTIYF. V is TRBV7-8 and J is TRBJ1-3; 8 nucleotides agree with TRBD1. This CDR3 has 15 amino acids. CDR1 and CDR2 (germline): SGHVS, FQNEAQ. Trimming at V came to 5 bases and at J to 8 bases, leaving 11 bases not matched to a gene.

About this clone: A read error may account for a junction end that differs from germline. The gene calls are TRBV27 and TRBJ2-6, with TRBD1 identical over 9 bases. Germline values: CDR1 MNHEY, CDR2 SMNVEV (reference sequence). CDR3 length: 19 residues. CDR3 DNA: TGTGCCAGCAGTCCCCAGACAGGGGGATTTAGCTCTGCGGCCAACGTCCTGACTTTC. Translated: CASSPQTGGFSSAANVLTF.